Described below is a single T cell receptor (beta chain) sequence and its context. From germline, CDR1 is SGHNT and CDR2 YYREEE (reference sequence). This CDR3 spans 13 amino acids. V lost 5 bases and J lost 8, with 16 bases in between. From RNA transcripts, TCR beta CDR3 regions were amplified. An initial round of RT-PCR targeting the TCR CDR3 relied on the HTBI primer set. In TCRdb, the multiplex PCR reads were re-called with MiXCR into one record per CDR3 protein. There are around 700,000 distinct CDR3 sequences in the sample; approximately 19% occur only once, and around 15% lies in the top ten. This sample was included in a study of T cells in Graves' hyperthyroidism and ophthalmopathy.

V is TRBV5-4 and J is TRBJ1-1, with D possibly matching TRBD1 (5 bases). The origin of this receptor is a woman aged 50 to 65 with Graves' hyperthyroidism that later progressed to Graves' ophthalmopathy. Sequencing was carried out using blood. The CDR3 is CASRLGGSGEAFF. The CDR3 region has the DNA TGTGCCAGCAGACTGGGAGGGTCAGGGGAAGCTTTCTTT.